This entry lists 3 T cell receptor beta chains sequenced from one sample in a study of CD8+ T cells in alopecia areata. Extraction and reverse transcription of RNA yielded cDNA as the sequencing template. Repertoires were generated with immunoSEQ multiplex PCR, while TCRdb's copy carries only in-frame clones and drops some. The sample yields 45,000 to 70,000 clones, almost 97% seen once. Sequenced here: CD8+ T cells sorted from blood, sampled at week 0. Every receptor here comes from a human donor with alopecia areata.

The V gene is TRBV6-6, the J gene TRBJ2-5; unclear D gene. With 7 bases removed from V and 5 bases from J, the gap between germline ends came to 17 bases. The CDR3 length is 14 residues. The germline gives CDR1 MNHNY, CDR2 SVGAGI (reference sequence). This chain's CDR3 is CASTPLWVGETQYF. The DNA of the CDR3 is TGTGCCAGCACGCCCCTGTGGGTGGGTGAGACCCAGTACTTC.

The V gene is TRBV5-6, the J gene TRBJ2-1, with 7 bases matching TRBD2. The V and J ends lost 4 bases and 0 bases, in that order; junction bases with no gene match: 7. Germline assignment: CDR1 SGHDT and CDR2 YYEEEE. CDR3 length equals 16 residues. CDR3 in DNA: TGTGCCAGCAGCCTAGTCTCTAGCGGCTCCTACAATGAGCAGTTCTTC. It translates to CASSLVSSGSYNEQFF.

The chain is built from TRBV11-3 and TRBJ2-6, with a tentative D call TRBD1 (6 bases). V shed 5 bases and J shed 4 bases, with 12 bases lying between them. The CDR3 sequence is 15 residues long. CDR1 is SGHNT and CDR2 is YENEEA in the germline V gene. The CDR3 DNA sequence: TGTGCCAGCAGCCGCACAGGGACCGGGGCCAACGTCCTGACTTTC. Its translation is CASSRTGTGANVLTF.